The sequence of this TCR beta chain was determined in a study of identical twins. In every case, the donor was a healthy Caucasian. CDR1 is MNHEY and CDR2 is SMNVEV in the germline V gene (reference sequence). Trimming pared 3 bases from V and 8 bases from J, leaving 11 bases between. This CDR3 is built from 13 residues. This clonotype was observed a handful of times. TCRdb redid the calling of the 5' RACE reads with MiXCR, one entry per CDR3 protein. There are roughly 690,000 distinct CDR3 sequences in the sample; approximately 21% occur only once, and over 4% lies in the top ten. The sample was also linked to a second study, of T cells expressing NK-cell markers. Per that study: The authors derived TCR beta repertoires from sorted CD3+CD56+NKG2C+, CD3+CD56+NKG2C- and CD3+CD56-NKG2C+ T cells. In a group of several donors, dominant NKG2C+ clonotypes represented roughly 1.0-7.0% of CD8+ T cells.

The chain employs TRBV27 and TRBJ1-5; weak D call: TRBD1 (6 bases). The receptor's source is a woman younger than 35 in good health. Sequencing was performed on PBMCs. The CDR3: CASSLGGGKPQHF. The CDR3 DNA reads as TGTGCCAGCAGTTTGGGAGGGGGGAAGCCCCAGCATTTT.